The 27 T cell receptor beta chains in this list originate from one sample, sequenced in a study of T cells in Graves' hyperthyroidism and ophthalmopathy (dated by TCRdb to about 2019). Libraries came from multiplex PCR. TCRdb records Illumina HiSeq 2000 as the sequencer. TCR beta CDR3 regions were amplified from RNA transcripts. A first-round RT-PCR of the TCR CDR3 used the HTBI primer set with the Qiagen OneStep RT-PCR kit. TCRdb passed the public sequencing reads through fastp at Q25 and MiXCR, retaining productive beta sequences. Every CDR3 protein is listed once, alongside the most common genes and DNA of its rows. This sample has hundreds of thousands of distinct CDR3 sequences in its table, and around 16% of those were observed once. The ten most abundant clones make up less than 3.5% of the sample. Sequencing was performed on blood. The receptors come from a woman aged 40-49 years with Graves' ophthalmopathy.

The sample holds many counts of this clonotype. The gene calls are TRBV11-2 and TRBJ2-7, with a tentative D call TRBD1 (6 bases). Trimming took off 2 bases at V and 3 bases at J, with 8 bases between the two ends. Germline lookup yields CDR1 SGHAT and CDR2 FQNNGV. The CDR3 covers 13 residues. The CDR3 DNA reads TGTGCCAGCAGCTTAAGGACAGTCTACGAGCAGTACTTC. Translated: CASSLRTVYEQYF. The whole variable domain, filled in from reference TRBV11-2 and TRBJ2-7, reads EAGVAQSPRYKIIEKRQSVAFWCNPISGHATLYWYQQILGQGPKLLIQFQNNGVVDDSQLPKDRFSAERLKGVDSTLKIQPAKLEDSAVYLCASSLRTVYEQYFGPGTRLTVT.

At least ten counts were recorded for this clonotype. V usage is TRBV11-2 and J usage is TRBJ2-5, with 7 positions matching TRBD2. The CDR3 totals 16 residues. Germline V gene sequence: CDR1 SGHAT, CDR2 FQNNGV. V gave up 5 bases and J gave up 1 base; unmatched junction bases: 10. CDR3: CASSQGVRGFQETQYF. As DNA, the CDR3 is TGTGCCAGCAGCCAAGGGGTGCGGGGGTTCCAAGAGACCCAGTACTTC.

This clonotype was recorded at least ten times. CDR3 residues: CASSLRLAGGEQFF. The CDR3 DNA reads as TGTGCCAGCAGTTTGAGGCTAGCGGGAGGTGAGCAGTTCTTC. The genes are TRBV12-3 or TRBV12-4 and TRBJ2-1; 11 bases agree with TRBD2. CDR3 length: 14 amino acids. V shed 3 bases, J shed 9 bases, and the junction held 4 bases outside the gene matches.

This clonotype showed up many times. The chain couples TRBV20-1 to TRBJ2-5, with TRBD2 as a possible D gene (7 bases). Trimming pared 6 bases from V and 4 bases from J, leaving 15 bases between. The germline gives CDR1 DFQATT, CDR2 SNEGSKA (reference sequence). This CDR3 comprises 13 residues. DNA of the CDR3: TGCAGTGCCCCGAGGGGGGGCGGAGAGACCCAGTACTTC. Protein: CSAPRGGGETQYF.

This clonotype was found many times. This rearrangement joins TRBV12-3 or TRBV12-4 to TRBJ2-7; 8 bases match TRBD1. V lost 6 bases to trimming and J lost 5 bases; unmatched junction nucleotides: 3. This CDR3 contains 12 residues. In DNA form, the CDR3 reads TGTGCCAGCAGCATGACAGGGGACGAGCAGTACTTC. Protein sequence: CASSMTGDEQYF.

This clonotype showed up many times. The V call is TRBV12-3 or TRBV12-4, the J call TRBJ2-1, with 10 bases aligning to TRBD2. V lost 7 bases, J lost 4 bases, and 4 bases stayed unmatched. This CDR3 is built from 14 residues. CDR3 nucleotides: TGTGCCAGCAATCAACTAGCGGGGTACAATGAGCAGTTCTTC. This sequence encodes CASNQLAGYNEQFF.

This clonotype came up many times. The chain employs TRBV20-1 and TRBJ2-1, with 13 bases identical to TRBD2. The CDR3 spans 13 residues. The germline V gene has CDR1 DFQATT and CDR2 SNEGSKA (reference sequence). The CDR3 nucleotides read TGCAGGGCCGGGACTAGCGGGATGGGTGAGCAGTTCTTC. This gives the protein CRAGTSGMGEQFF.

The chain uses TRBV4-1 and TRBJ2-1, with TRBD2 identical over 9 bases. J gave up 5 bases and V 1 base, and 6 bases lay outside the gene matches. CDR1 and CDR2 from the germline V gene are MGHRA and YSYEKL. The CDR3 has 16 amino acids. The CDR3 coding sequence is TGCGCCAGCAGCCAAGTAGAGGGACTAGCCAACAATGAGCAGTTCTTC. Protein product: CASSQVEGLANNEQFF.

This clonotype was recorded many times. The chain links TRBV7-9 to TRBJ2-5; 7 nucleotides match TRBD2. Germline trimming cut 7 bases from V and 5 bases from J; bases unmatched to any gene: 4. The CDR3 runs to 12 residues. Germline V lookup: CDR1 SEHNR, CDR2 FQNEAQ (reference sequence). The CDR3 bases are TGTGCCAGCAATGTGGGGGGGGAGACCCAGTACTTC. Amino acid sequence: CASNVGGETQYF.

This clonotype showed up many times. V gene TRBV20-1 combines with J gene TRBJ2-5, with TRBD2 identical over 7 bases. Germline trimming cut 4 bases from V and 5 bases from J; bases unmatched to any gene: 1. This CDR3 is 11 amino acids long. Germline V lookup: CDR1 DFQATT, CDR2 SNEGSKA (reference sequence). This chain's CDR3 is CSAKRGETQYF. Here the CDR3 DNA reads TGCAGTGCTAAGCGGGGTGAGACCCAGTACTTC.

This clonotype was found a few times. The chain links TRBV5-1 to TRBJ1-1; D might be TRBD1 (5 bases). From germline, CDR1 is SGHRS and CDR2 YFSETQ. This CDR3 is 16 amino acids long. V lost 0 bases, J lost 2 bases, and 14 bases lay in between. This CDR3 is CASSLAGGRKNTEAFF. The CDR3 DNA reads TGCGCCAGCAGCTTGGCCGGGGGAAGAAAAAACACTGAAGCTTTCTTT.

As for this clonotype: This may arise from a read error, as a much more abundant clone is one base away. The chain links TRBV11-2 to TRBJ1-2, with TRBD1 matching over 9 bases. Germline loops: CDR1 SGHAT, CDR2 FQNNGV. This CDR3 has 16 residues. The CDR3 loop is CARSSGSGTGSYGYTF. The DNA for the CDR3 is TGTGCCAGGAGCTCAGGGTCCGGGACAGGGAGTTATGGCTACACCTTC.

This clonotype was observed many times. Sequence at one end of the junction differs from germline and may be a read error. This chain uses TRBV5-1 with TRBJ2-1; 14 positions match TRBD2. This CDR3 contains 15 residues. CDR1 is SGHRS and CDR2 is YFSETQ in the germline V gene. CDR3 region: CASSWGLAGDNEQFF. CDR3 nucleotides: TGTGCCAGCAGTTGGGGACTAGCGGGAGACAATGAGCAGTTCTTC. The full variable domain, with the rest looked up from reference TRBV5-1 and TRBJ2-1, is KAGVTQTPRYLIKTRGQQVTLSCSPISGHRSVSWYQQTPGQGLQFLFEYFSETQRNKGNFPGRFSGRQFSNSRSEMNVSTLELGDSALYLCASSWGLAGDNEQFFGPGTRLTVL.

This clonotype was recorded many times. The CDR3 DNA sequence: TGTGCCAGCAGCCAATACCTAGCGGTCTCCTACAATGAGCAGTTCTTC. It translates to CASSQYLAVSYNEQFF. The chain links TRBV3-1 to TRBJ2-1; 7 nucleotides line up with TRBD2. Per germline, CDR1 LGHDT and CDR2 YNNKEL (reference sequence). V shed 2 bases and J 0 bases; nucleotides not matched to a gene: 4. The length of the CDR3 is 16 residues.

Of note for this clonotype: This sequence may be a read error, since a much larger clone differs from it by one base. The CDR3 nucleotides are TGTGCCAGCAGTTCCTCCAGGGGAGTTGATTCACCCCTCCACTTT. Its translation: CASSSSRGVDSPLHF. The V and J genes are TRBV6-2 or TRBV6-3 and TRBJ1-6, with D possibly TRBD1 on 6 matching bases. The CDR3 is 15 residues long. Germline assignment: CDR1 MNHEY and CDR2 SVGEGT. V lost 4 bases and J lost 8, with 15 bases in between.

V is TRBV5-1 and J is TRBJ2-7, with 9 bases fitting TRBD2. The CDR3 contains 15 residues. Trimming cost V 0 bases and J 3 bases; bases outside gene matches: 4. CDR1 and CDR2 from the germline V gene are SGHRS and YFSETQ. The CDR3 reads CASSLVASGNYEQYF. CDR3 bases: TGCGCCAGCAGCTTGGTAGCTAGCGGGAACTACGAGCAGTACTTC.

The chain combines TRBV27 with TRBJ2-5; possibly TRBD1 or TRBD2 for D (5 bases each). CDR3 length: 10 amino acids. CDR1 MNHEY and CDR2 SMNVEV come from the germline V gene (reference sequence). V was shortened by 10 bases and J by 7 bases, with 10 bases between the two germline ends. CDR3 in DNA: TGTGCCATCGGGGCGCCGACCCAGTACTTC. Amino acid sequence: CAIGAPTQYF.

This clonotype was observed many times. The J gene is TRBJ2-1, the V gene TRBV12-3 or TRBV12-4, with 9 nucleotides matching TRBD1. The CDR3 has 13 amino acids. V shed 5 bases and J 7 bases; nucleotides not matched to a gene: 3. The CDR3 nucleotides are TGTGCCAGCAGTCGGGACAGGGCGAATGAGCAGTTCTTC. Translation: CASSRDRANEQFF.

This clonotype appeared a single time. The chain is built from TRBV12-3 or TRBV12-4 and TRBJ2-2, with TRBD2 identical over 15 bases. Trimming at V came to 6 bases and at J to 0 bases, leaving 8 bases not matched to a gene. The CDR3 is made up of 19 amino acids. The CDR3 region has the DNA TGTGCCAGCAGCCCAGGACTAGCGGGGGGGAACTCGAACACCGGGGAGCTGTTTTTT. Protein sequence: CASSPGLAGGNSNTGELFF.

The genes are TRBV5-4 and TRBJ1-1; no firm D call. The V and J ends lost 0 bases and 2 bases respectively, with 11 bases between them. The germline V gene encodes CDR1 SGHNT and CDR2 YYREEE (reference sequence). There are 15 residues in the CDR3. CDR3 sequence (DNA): TGTGCCAGCAGCTTGGGAGTTAGTCCCAACACTGAAGCTTTCTTT. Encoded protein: CASSLGVSPNTEAFF.

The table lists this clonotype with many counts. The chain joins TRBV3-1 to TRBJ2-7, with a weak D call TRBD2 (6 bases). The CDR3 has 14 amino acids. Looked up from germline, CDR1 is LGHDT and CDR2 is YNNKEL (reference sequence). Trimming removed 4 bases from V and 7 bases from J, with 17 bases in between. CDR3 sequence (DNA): TGTGCCAGCAGCCTAGCGGCAGGGAAAGGGGAGCAGTACTTC. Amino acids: CASSLAAGKGEQYF.

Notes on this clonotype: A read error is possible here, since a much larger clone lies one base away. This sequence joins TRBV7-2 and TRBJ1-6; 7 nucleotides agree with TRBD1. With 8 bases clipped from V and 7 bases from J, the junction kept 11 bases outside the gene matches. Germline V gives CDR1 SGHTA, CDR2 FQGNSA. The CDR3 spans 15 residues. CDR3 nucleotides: TGTGCCAGCGGCCGACAGGGAGCTGCGAATTCACCCCTCCACTTT. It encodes CASGRQGAANSPLHF. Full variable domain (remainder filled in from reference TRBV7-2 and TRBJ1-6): GAGVSQSPSNKVTEKGKDVELRCDPISGHTALYWYRQSLGQGLEFLIYFQGNSAPDKSGLPSDRFSAERTGGSVSTLTIQRTQQEDSAVYLCASGRQGAANSPLHFGNGTRLTVT.

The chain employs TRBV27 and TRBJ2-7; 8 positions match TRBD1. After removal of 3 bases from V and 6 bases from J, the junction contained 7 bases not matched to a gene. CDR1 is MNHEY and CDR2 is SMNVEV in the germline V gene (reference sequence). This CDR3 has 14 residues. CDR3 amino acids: CASSLTGDLCEQYF. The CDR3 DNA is TGTGCCAGCAGTTTGACAGGGGACCTCTGCGAGCAGTACTTC.

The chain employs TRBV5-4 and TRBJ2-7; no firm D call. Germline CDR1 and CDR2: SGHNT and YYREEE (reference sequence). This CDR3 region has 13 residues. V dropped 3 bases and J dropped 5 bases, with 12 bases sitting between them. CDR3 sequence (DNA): TGTGCCAGCAGCTCCGCTCCAGCAGACGAGCAGTACTTC. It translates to CASSSAPADEQYF.

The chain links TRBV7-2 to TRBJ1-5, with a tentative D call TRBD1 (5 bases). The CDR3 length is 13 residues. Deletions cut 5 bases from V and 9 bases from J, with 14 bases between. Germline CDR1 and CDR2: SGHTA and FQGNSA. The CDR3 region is CASSRRDPGPQHF. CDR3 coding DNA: TGTGCCAGCAGCAGACGGGACCCGGGGCCCCAGCATTTT.

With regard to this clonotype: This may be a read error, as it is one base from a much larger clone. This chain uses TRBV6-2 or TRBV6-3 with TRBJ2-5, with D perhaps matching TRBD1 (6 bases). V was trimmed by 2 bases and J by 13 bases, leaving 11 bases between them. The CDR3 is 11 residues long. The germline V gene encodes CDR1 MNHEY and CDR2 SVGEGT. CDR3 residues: CASSYGGGRYF. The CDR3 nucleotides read TGTGCCAGCAGTTACGGGGGCGGACGGTACTTC.

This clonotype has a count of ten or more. CDR3 nucleotide sequence: TGTGCCAGCAGTTCCCTCGCTAGCGGGCATCCAGATACGCAGTATTTT. Its translation is CASSSLASGHPDTQYF. V is TRBV27 and J is TRBJ2-3; 8 bases align to TRBD2. Per germline, CDR1 MNHEY and CDR2 SMNVEV (reference sequence). Trimming cost V 4 bases and J 4 bases; bases outside gene matches: 10. The CDR3 sequence is 16 residues long.